This section outlines one TCR beta chain sequence together with its context. This clonotype was recorded at least ten times. Its antigen is unknown. The input lacks base qualities; no much larger clone sits a single base away. The library was prepared using PCR. For sequencing, an Illumina HiSeq 2500 was employed. TCR library preparation used molecular barcoding, with unique molecular identifiers applied to normalize quantification of the TCRbeta repertoire. TCRdb reworked the public reads: Q25 trimming with fastp, MiXCR clone assembly, productive beta chains retained. Rows matching on CDR3 protein sequence are summarized as one entry with the most common DNA and genes. In this sample the table shows about 110,000 distinct CDR3 sequences, 10% of which occur a single time. 8% of the sample comes from the top ten. This sample is part of a study of T-cell reconstitution after alpha-beta-depleted transplantation in children (dated by TCRdb to between 2015 and 2016). Context from the whole study: Using TCR repertoire profiling, the study quantitatively followed how T-cell immune reconstitution unfolded in children after TCRalphabeta/CD19-depleted allogeneic hematopoietic cell transplantation.

The clonotype comes from a human donor who donated a stem cell graft to a child with acute lymphoblastic leukemia. This specimen was PBMCs from the stem cell graft donor, taken from the stem cell graft.

The CDR3 protein sequence reads: CASSLTLKETQYF. The sequenced DNA is TGTGCCAGCAGTCTTACACTCAAAGAGACCCAGTACTTC. The chain is assembled from TRBV12-3 or TRBV12-4 and TRBJ2-5; too little of a D gene remains to name it. The CDR3 numbers 13 residues from cysteine through phenylalanine. Only the CDR3 DNA stays, 39 bases, in frame from base 1. Relative to germline, V is 5 bases shorter and J is 3 bases shorter, with 10 bases between their ends.